This entry lists 24 T cell receptor beta chains sequenced from one sample in a study of cytomegalovirus exposure and HLA in healthy donors. Researchers ran the PCR with 60 Vbeta and 13 Jbeta primers. The repertoire was sequenced with immunoSEQ multiplex PCR; TCRdb's copy has only in-frame clones and lacks some. The sample includes some 180,000 clones, around 78% of them seen just once. The specimen was PBMCs. The receptors come from a woman aged 30 to 39 in good health and CMV-seropositive.

The chain is built from TRBV19 and TRBJ2-1; the match to TRBD2 covers 9 bases. Trimming took 7 bases from V and 1 from J; bases not matched to a gene: 8. Looked up from germline, CDR1 is LNHDA and CDR2 is SQIVND (reference sequence). The CDR3 runs to 16 residues. CDR3 in amino acids: CASKKSGGWSYNEQFF. The CDR3, as DNA: TGTGCCAGTAAGAAGAGCGGGGGGTGGTCCTACAATGAGCAGTTCTTC.

This chain connects TRBV18 to TRBJ1-6; 7 bases fit TRBD1. V lost 5 bases and J lost 10; bases outside the gene matches: 11. The germline CDR1 and CDR2 sequences are KGHSH and LQKENI. This CDR3 comprises 15 residues. CDR3 sequence: CASSSKGDSGSPLHF. CDR3 coding DNA: TGTGCCAGCTCATCTAAGGGGGACAGTGGCTCACCCCTCCACTTT.

The chain employs TRBV12-5 and TRBJ2-2; D perhaps matches TRBD1 (8 bases). The CDR3 has 17 amino acids. Germline-derived CDR1 and CDR2 are LGHNT and FRNRAP. Trimming left V 6 bases short and J 6 bases short, with 23 bases between. CDR3 sequence (DNA): TGTGCTAGTGGAACAGACAGGGGAGGGGGCGGGTCCGGGGAGCTGTTTTTT. Its protein is CASGTDRGGGGSGELFF.

This clone was recorded a few times. CDR3 bases: TGCAGCGTTGATTCGGGACACCACACAGATACGCAGTATTTT. This translates into CSVDSGHHTDTQYF. V usage is TRBV29-1 and J usage is TRBJ2-3, with a weak D call TRBD1 (6 bases). V lost 3 bases, J lost 2 bases, and 12 bases lay in between. Germline V lookup: CDR1 SQVTM, CDR2 ANQGSEA. This CDR3 comprises 14 residues.

The rearrangement uses TRBV4-1 and TRBJ2-2, with a weak D call TRBD2 (6 bases). The V end was cut by 4 bases, the J end by 5 bases, with 23 bases between. The length of the CDR3 is 18 residues. CDR1 and CDR2 from the germline V gene are MGHRA and YSYEKL. The CDR3 bases are TGCGCCAGCAGCCGGGGAGCTTCGTCAGGGACTGGAACCGGGGAGCTGTTTTTT. Translated, it gives CASSRGASSGTGTGELFF.

CDR3 DNA: TGTGCCAGCAGCTTAGGTGGACAGAGCCACTACGAGCAGTACTTC. Protein: CASSLGGQSHYEQYF. The V gene is TRBV13, the J gene TRBJ2-7; a possible D gene is TRBD1 (6 bases). The CDR3 spans 15 residues. The V end lost 0 bases, the J end lost 3 bases, and 12 bases lay between the germline ends. Germline CDR1 reads PRHDT; CDR2 reads FYEKMQ (reference sequence).

The V call is TRBV7-2, the J call TRBJ1-4; no clear D. The CDR3 loop spans 13 amino acids. The germline gives CDR1 SGHTA, CDR2 FQGNSA. V lost 2 bases and J 8 bases, leaving 9 bases between the germline ends. CDR3 nucleotide sequence: TGTGCCAGCAGCTTAACCCGGGAAGAAAAACTGTTTTTT. Translation gives CASSLTREEKLFF.

The V and J genes are TRBV4-3 and TRBJ2-3; weak D call: TRBD2 (5 bases). Germline V lookup: CDR1 LGHNA, CDR2 YSLEER. The CDR3 extends over 16 amino acids. V lost 1 base and J lost 2, with 13 bases in between. The CDR3 nucleotides are TGCGCCAGCAGCCAAGCATCTAGCTCCCTCACAGATACGCAGTATTTT. This sequence encodes CASSQASSSLTDTQYF.

V usage is TRBV27 and J usage is TRBJ1-3; D is unclear. The CDR3 has 14 residues. Trimming pared 0 bases from V and 3 bases from J, leaving 6 bases between. In germline, CDR1 is MNHEY, CDR2 SMNVEV (reference sequence). CDR3: CASSLSGSGNTIYF. CDR3 DNA: TGTGCCAGCAGTTTATCAGGGAGTGGAAACACCATATATTTT.

This chain connects TRBV9 to TRBJ2-7; 9 bases are shared with TRBD1. Per the germline V gene, CDR1 is SGDLS and CDR2 is YYNGEE. V lost 3 bases, J lost 4 bases, and 5 bases stayed unmatched. The CDR3 runs to 14 residues. CDR3 in DNA: TGTGCCAGCAGCGCGACAGGGGGATGGTACGAGCAGTACTTC. This gives the protein CASSATGGWYEQYF.

The table lists this clone with a few counts. The genes are TRBV14 and TRBJ1-2; no firm D call. The V end lost 6 bases, the J end lost 0 bases, and 5 bases lay between the germline ends. The CDR3 is 12 residues long. From germline, CDR1 is SGHDN and CDR2 FVKESK. The CDR3 protein is CASSPTNYGYTF. DNA of the CDR3: TGTGCCAGCAGTCCCACTAACTATGGCTACACCTTC.

The CDR3 loop reads CATSLTGAYEQYF. The CDR3 nucleotides read TGTGCCACCTCCCTGACAGGGGCCTACGAGCAGTACTTC. The chain combines TRBV27 with TRBJ2-7, with 8 bases matching TRBD1. The CDR3 loop spans 13 amino acids. V lost 10 bases, J lost 2 bases, and 7 bases stayed unmatched. Germline lookup yields CDR1 MNHEY and CDR2 SMNVEV (reference sequence).

The V and J genes are TRBV28 and TRBJ1-4; 8 nucleotides line up with TRBD1. This CDR3 has 13 amino acids. The germline V gene has CDR1 MDHEN and CDR2 SYDVKM. Losses at the gene ends were 8 bases for V and 6 bases for J; bases not matched to a gene: 5. This chain's CDR3 is CASDRGGDEKLFF. The CDR3 coding sequence is TGTGCCAGCGACAGGGGCGGGGATGAAAAACTGTTTTTT. The variable domain in full, completed from reference TRBV28 and TRBJ1-4, reads DVKVTQSSRYLVKRTGEKVFLECVQDMDHENMFWYRQDPGLGLRLIYFSYDVKMKEKGDIPEGYSVSREKKERFSLILESASTNQTSMYLCASDRGGDEKLFFGSGTQLSVL.

The chain is built from TRBV28 and TRBJ1-6; D ambiguous. The V end was cut by 2 bases, the J end by 8 bases, with 10 bases between. The CDR3 runs 14 residues. CDR1 and CDR2 from the germline V gene are MDHEN and SYDVKM. In nucleotides, the CDR3 is TGTGCCAGCAGTTTAGAGGGTTTTTATTCACCCCTCCACTTT. Translation gives CASSLEGFYSPLHF.

This clone was seen more than once but under ten times. This chain links TRBV19 with TRBJ2-3, with unresolved D. The ends were cut back, 3 bases at V and 2 bases at J, with 9 bases in the middle. CDR1 is LNHDA, CDR2 SQIVND, per germline (reference sequence). CDR3 size: 14 residues. The CDR3 spells CASSIRVYTDTQYF. CDR3 in DNA: TGTGCCAGTAGTATTCGGGTTTACACAGATACGCAGTATTTT. Full variable domain (rest looked up from reference TRBV19 and TRBJ2-3): DGGITQSPKYLFRKEGQNVTLSCEQNLNHDAMYWYRQDPGQGLRLIYYSQIVNDFQKGDIAEGYSVSREKKESFPLTVTSAQKNPTAFYLCASSIRVYTDTQYFGPGTRLTVL.

This chain connects TRBV19 to TRBJ1-5; D is ambiguous. Germline loops: CDR1 LNHDA, CDR2 SQIVND (reference sequence). The CDR3 is 14 residues long. V lost 6 bases and J 3 bases, leaving 12 bases between the germline ends. The CDR3 spells CASRMRGYNQPQHF. The CDR3 bases are TGTGCCAGTAGAATGCGAGGGTACAATCAGCCCCAGCATTTT.

This clone was seen only once. V usage is TRBV30 and J usage is TRBJ1-1, with 8 bases that match TRBD1. Trimming at V came to 0 bases and at J to 6 bases, leaving 3 bases not matched to a gene. Germline values: CDR1 GTSNPN, CDR2 SVGIG (reference sequence). This CDR3 is built from 13 residues. The CDR3 reads CAWSVVQGAEAFF. The CDR3 region has the DNA TGTGCCTGGAGTGTCGTACAGGGGGCTGAAGCTTTCTTT.

CDR3 amino acids: CASSTGLAGGSDTQYF. In DNA form, the CDR3 reads TGTGCCAGCAGCACCGGACTAGCGGGGGGGTCAGATACGCAGTATTTT. V usage is TRBV9 and J usage is TRBJ2-3; 15 nucleotides line up with TRBD2. The junction had 4 bases not matched to a gene; V was cut back by 4 bases and J by 4 bases. The CDR3 has 16 residues. CDR1 is SGDLS, CDR2 YYNGEE, per germline.

There are a few counts of this clone. This chain uses TRBV18 with TRBJ2-5; 10 bases align to TRBD1. CDR1 and CDR2 from the germline V gene are KGHSH and LQKENI. V shed 3 bases and J 4 bases; nucleotides not matched to a gene: 5. This CDR3 comprises 15 residues. The CDR3 bases are TGTGCCAGCTCACCGACAGGGGGCCGAGGAGAGACCCAGTACTTC. It codes for CASSPTGGRGETQYF.

This chain joins TRBV20-1 and TRBJ2-3; maybe TRBD2 (6 bases). In germline, CDR1 is DFQATT, CDR2 SNEGSKA (reference sequence). Trimming cost V 5 bases and J 8 bases, with 11 bases left between them. The CDR3 has 11 amino acids. CDR3 bases: TGCAGTGCTCTTGGGGGGTTTACGCAGTATTTT. Translating gives CSALGGFTQYF.

V is TRBV5-6 and J is TRBJ2-5; D is uncertain. Near its end, the DNA agrees better with TRBJ2-7, so the J call may be wrong. CDR1 and CDR2 from the germline V gene are SGHDT and YYEEEE. The CDR3 extends over 15 amino acids. CDR3 sequence reads: CASSPPRLSPYEQYF. CDR3 DNA: TGTGCCAGCAGCCCGCCCAGGTTAAGCCCCTACGAGCAGTACTTC.

The rearrangement uses TRBV11-2 and TRBJ2-2; D is perhaps TRBD2 (5 bases). Germline V gene lookup returns CDR1 SGHAT and CDR2 FQNNGV. The CDR3 covers 16 residues. Trimming left V 5 bases short and J 1 base short, with 14 bases between. CDR3 nucleotide sequence: TGTGCCAGCAGCGGCACTCATGGGAGGAACACCGGGGAGCTGTTTTTT. As protein: CASSGTHGRNTGELFF.

The J gene is TRBJ2-4, the V gene TRBV2, with TRBD2 matching 8 bases. The V segment lost 6 bases and the J segment 9 bases; nucleotides outside the gene matches: 13. CDR1 and CDR2 (germline): SNHLY, FYNNEI. This CDR3 has 15 residues. The CDR3 reads CASRSPGTSEFIQYF. The CDR3 DNA reads TGTGCCAGCAGATCCCCCGGGACTAGTGAATTCATTCAGTACTTC.

The genes are TRBV9 and TRBJ2-2; D is unresolved. The CDR3 is 14 residues long. The germline V gene encodes CDR1 SGDLS and CDR2 YYNGEE. V lost 3 bases and J lost 0, with 6 bases in between. The CDR3 DNA sequence: TGTGCCAGCAGCGGACATACGAACACCGGGGAGCTGTTTTTT. Its protein is CASSGHTNTGELFF.